This T cell receptor beta chain was captured by sequencing in a study of read filtering for tumor transcriptome and immune sequencing. This clonotype came up many times. CDR1 is SGHRS, CDR2 YFSETQ, per germline. V gave up 0 bases and J gave up 5 bases; unmatched junction bases: 5. CDR3 length equals 15 residues. Molecular barcoded adaptors covering alpha/delta and beta/gamma chains were used on 400 ng RNA. TCRdb reprocessed the reads with MiXCR, giving one entry per CDR3 protein. The table lists about 47,000 distinct CDR3 sequences, over 9.5% of them singletons. The TCR was taken from a donor aged 40 or older with multiple myeloma. What was sequenced was a population of CD138-negative cells sorted from bone marrow. The chain is built from TRBV5-1 and TRBJ2-5, with 9 bases matching TRBD1. In DNA, the CDR3 is TGCGCCAGCAGCTTGGCCGGACAGGGGCGGGAGACCCAGTACTTC. Its translation is CASSLAGQGRETQYF.